This TCR beta chain was identified during a study of glioma-infiltrating T cells after dendritic cell vaccination. Profiled with immunoSEQ multiplex PCR; TCRdb holds only in-frame clones, not every one. The sample has around 83,000 clones; roughly 85% are singletons. Stated time point: after dendritic cell vaccination, including at tumor progression/relapse. The sample in question was blood, obtained after dendritic cell vaccination. The TCR was taken from a human donor with glioblastoma.

The CDR3: CASSLRLGGPKETQYF. The CDR3 DNA reads as TGTGCCAGCAGCCTAAGGTTGGGGGGGCCTAAAGAGACCCAGTACTTC. The chain uses TRBV28 and TRBJ2-5, with a possible D match to TRBD2 (7 bases). Per the germline V gene, CDR1 is MDHEN and CDR2 is SYDVKM. This CDR3 has 16 amino acids. The V gene lost 6 bases and the J gene lost 3 bases, with 20 bases spanning the gap.